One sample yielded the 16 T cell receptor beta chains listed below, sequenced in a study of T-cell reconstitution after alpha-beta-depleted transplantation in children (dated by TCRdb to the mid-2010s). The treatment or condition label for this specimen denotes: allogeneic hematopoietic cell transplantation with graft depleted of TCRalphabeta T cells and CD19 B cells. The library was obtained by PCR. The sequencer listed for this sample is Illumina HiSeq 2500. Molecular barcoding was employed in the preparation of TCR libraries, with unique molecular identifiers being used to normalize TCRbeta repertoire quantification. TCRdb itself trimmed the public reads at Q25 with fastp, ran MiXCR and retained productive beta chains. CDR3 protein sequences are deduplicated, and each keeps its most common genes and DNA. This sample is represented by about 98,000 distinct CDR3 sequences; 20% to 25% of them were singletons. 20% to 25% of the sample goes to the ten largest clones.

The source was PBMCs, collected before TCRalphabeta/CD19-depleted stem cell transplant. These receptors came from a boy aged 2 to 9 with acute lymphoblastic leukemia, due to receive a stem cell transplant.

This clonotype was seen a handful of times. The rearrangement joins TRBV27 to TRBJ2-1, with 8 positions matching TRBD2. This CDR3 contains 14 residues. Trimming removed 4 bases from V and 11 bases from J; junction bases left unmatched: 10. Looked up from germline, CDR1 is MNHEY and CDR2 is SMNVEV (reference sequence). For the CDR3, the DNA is TGTGCCAGCAGTTCTACTAGCGGAGGTCGTAAGCAGTTCTTC. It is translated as CASSSTSGGRKQFF.

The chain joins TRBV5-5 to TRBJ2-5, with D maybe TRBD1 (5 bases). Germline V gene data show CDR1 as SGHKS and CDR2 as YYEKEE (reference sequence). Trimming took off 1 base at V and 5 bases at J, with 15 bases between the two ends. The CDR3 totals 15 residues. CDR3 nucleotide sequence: TGTGCCAGCAGCTTGTCACCAGGGCTAGTGGAGACCCAGTACTTC. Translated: CASSLSPGLVETQYF.

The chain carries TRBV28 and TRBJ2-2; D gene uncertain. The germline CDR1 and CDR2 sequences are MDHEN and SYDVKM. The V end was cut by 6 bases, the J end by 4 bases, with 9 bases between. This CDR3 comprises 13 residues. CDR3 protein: CASRPSPTGELFF. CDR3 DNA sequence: TGTGCCAGCAGACCGAGCCCCACCGGGGAGCTGTTTTTT.

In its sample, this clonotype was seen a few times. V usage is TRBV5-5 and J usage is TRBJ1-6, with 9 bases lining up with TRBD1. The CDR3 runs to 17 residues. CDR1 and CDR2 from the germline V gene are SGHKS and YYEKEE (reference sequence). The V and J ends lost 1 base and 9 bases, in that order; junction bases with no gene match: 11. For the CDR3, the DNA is TGTGCCAGCAGCTTGCCTTTTGGTTTGGGACAGGGTTCACCCCTCCACTTT. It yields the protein CASSLPFGLGQGSPLHF. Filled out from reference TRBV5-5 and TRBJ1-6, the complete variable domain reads DAGVTQSPTHLIKTRGQQVTLRCSPISGHKSVSWYQQVLGQGPQFIFQYYEKEERGRGNFPDRFSARQFPNYSSELNVNALLLGDSALYLCASSLPFGLGQGSPLHFGNGTRLTVT.

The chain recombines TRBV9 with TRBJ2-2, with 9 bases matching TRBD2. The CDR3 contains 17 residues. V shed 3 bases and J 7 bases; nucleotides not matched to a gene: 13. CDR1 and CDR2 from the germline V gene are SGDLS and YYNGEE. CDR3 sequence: CASSDRLAEGPIGELFF. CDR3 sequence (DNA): TGTGCCAGCAGCGACCGACTAGCGGAGGGGCCGATCGGGGAGCTGTTTTTT. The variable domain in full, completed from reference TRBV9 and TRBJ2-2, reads DSGVTQTPKHLITATGQRVTLRCSPRSGDLSVYWYQQSLDQGLQFLIQYYNGEERAKGNILERFSAQQFPDLHSELNLSSLELGDSALYFCASSDRLAEGPIGELFFGEGSRLTVL.

The CDR3 sequence: CSAGTRGLNNEQFF. CDR3 nucleotide sequence: TGCAGTGCTGGTACTAGGGGACTTAACAATGAGCAGTTCTTC. This chain uses TRBV20-1 with TRBJ2-1, with D maybe TRBD2 (6 bases). The V gene lost 5 bases and the J gene lost 5 bases, with 16 bases spanning the gap. Germline-derived CDR1 and CDR2 are DFQATT and SNEGSKA (reference sequence). This CDR3 is 14 amino acids long.

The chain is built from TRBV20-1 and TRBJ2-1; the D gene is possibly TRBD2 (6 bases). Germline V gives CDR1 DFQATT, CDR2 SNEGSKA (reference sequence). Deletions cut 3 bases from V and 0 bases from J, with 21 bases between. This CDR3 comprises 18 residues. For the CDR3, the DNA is TGCAGTGCTAGTTTAGCTAGCGACGTTTGGTTCTCCTACAATGAGCAGTTCTTC. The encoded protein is CSASLASDVWFSYNEQFF.

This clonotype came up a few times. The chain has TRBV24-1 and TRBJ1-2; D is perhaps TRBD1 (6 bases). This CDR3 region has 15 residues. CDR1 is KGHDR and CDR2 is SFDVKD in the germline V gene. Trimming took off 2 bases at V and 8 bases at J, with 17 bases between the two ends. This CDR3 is CATSDSSTGSRGYTF. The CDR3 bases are TGTGCCACCAGTGATTCCTCGACAGGTTCGAGGGGCTACACCTTC.

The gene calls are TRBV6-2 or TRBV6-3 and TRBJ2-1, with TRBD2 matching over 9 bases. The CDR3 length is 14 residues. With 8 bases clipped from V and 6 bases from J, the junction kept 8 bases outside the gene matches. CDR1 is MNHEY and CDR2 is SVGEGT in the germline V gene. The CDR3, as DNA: TGTGCCAGCGAAACGCGGGAGGGATCCAATGAGCAGTTCTTC. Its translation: CASETREGSNEQFF.

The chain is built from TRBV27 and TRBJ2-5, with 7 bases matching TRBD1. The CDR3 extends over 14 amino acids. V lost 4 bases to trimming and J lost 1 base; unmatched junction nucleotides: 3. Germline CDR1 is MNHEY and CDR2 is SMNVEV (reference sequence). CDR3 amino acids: CASSSGQTQETQYF. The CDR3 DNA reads TGTGCCAGCAGTTCGGGACAGACCCAAGAGACCCAGTACTTC.

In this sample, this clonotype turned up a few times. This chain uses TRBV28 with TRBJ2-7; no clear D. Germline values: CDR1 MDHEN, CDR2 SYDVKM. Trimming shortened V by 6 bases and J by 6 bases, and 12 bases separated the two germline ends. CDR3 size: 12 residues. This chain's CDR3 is CASSPPWREQYF. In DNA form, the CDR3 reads TGTGCCAGCAGCCCCCCGTGGCGCGAGCAGTACTTC.

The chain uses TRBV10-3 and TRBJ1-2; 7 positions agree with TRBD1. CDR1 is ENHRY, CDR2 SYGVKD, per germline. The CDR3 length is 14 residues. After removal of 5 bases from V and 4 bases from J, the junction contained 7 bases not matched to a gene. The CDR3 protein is CAISLPGTAYGYTF. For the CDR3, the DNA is TGTGCCATCAGTTTACCCGGGACAGCCTATGGCTACACCTTC.

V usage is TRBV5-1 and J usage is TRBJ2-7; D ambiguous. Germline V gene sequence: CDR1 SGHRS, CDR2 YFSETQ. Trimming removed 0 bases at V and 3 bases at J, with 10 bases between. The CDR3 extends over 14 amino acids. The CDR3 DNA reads TGCGCCAGCAGCTTGGCATGGAAGGTCTACGAGCAGTACTTC. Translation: CASSLAWKVYEQYF.

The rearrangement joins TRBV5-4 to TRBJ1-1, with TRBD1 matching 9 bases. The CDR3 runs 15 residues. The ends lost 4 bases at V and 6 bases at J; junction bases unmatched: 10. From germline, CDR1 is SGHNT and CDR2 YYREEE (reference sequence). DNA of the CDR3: TGTGCCAGCAGCGCCCAAAAACAGGGGGCTGCTGAAGCTTTCTTT. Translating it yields CASSAQKQGAAEAFF.

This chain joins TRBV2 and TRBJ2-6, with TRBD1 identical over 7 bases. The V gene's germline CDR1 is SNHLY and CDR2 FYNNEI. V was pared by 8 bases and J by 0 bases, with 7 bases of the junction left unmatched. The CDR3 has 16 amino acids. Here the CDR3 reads CASGRSGGSGANVLTF. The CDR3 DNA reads TGTGCCAGCGGAAGGTCAGGGGGCTCTGGGGCCAACGTCCTGACTTTC.

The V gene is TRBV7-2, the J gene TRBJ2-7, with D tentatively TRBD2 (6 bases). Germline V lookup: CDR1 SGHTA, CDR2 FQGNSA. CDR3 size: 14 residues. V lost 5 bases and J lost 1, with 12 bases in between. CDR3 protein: CASSVSGGSYEQYF. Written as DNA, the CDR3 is TGTGCCAGCAGCGTTAGCGGAGGGTCCTACGAGCAGTACTTC. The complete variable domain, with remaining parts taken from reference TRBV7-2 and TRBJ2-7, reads GAGVSQSPSNKVTEKGKDVELRCDPISGHTALYWYRQSLGQGLEFLIYFQGNSAPDKSGLPSDRFSAERTGGSVSTLTIQRTQQEDSAVYLCASSVSGGSYEQYFGPGTRLTVT.